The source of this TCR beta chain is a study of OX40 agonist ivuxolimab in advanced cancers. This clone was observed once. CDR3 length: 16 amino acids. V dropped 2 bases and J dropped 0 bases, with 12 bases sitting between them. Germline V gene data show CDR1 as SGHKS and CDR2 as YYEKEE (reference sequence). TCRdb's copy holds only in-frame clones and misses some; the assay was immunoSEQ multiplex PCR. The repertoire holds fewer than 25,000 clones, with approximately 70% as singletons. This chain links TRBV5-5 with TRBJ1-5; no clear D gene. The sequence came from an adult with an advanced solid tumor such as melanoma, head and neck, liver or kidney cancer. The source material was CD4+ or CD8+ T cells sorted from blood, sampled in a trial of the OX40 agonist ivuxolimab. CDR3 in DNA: TGTGCCAGCAGCTTTGATCCTACATATAGCAATCAGCCCCAGCATTTT. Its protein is CASSFDPTYSNQPQHF. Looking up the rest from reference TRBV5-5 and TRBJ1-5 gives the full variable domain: DAGVTQSPTHLIKTRGQQVTLRCSPISGHKSVSWYQQVLGQGPQFIFQYYEKEERGRGNFPDRFSARQFPNYSSELNVNALLLGDSALYLCASSFDPTYSNQPQHFGDGTRLSIL.